This T cell receptor (beta chain) was sequenced for a study of blood T cell repertoires in COVID-19 (dated by TCRdb to between 2020 and 2021). Study-wide context: Samples covering the acute and convalescent phases of COVID-19 were provided by collaborators in the United States, Italy and Spain. The samples were drawn from two sources: the first 160 participants of the ongoing ImmuneRACE study, and fewer than 1,500 subjects contributed by 6 global collaborators. The prospective study material was composed of cDNA or gDNA derived from T cells, B-cell-depleted T cells, or PBMCs. Deeply sampled blood TCRbeta repertoires from subjects exposed to, actively infected with, or recovered from COVID-19 were included in the dataset. HLA class I and class II types, where available, came from metadata supplied by the sample provider rather than from assay-based typing. The repertoires were released in a freely available public database meant as a resource for research on the immune response to SARS-CoV-2. A de-identified subject ID, COVID-19 status, age in years and sex were almost always included in the sample metadata. What the authors observed across the whole study: The quantity of clinical and demographic metadata differed by source and by participant and was supplied without curation.

The cysteine opens and the phenylalanine closes a CDR3 of 14 amino acids. Of the read, only the CDR3 DNA is kept; its 42 bases are in frame from base 1. V lost 2 bases and J lost 5 bases, and the count of bases not matched to a germline gene is 5. The germline V gene specifies SGHAT as CDR1 and FQNNGV as CDR2. TCRbeta CDR3 regions were amplified from genomic DNA by means of the immunoSEQ Assay, a bias-controlled multiplex PCR. As for how the authors treated the data: Nucleated cell counts per sample were estimated from amplification of reference gene primers within the assay. Sequence reads were collapsed and filtered to measure the absolute abundance of every unique TCRbeta CDR3 rearrangement. For each sample, productive Simpson clonality was calculated as the square root of Simpson's diversity index across productive rearrangements. This immuneACCESS table, as held by TCRdb, lists in-frame sequences with V and J called but not all clones. Of the missing ones, under half trace to an unresolved V gene in checked studies; the others have no known cause. That table gives V, J and clone size, and the DNA gave D and trimming. Present in this sample are about 69,000 clones, 90% of which were seen just once. Roughly 5% of the sample comes from the top ten.

Notes on this clone: The specificity of this receptor is unknown. Per-base quality was not reported, and no clone a single base away is much larger than it.

Each collaborating institution followed its own protocols to collect whole blood in K2EDTA tubes. For TCRbeta analysis, collaborator samples were shipped as frozen whole blood, as isolated PBMCs, or as DNA extracted from either sample type. The sequence came from a woman between 18 and 29 years old with acute or convalescent COVID-19. Sequencing was carried out using peripheral blood. This receptor chain uses TRBV11-2 and TRBJ1-1; 7 central bases correspond to TRBD1. The bases are TGTGCCAGCAGCTTAACAGGGGCGTCAACTGAAGCTTTCTTT. It specifies CASSLTGASTEAFF.